The following is a T cell receptor beta chain sequence with its context. The CDR3 has 11 amino acids. The V and J ends lost 5 bases and 13 bases respectively, with 14 bases between them. Germline CDR1 MGHDK, CDR2 SYGVNS. The sample comes from a study of blood T cell repertoires in COVID-19. Repertoires were generated with immunoSEQ multiplex PCR, while TCRdb's copy carries only in-frame clones and drops some. The sample holds about 220,000 clones, around 90% seen once. The cohort comprised adults aged roughly 18 to 95 years residing in approximately 25 US areas. V usage is TRBV25-1 and J usage is TRBJ2-5, with a possible D match to TRBD2 (5 bases). The receptor was isolated from a man aged 30 to 45 who had been exposed to COVID-19. Sequenced input: PBMCs or T cells enriched from blood (not recorded which). This CDR3 is CASSLGLERYF. The DNA of the CDR3 is TGTGCCAGCAGTCTTGGACTCGAACGGTACTTC.